This T cell receptor beta chain is drawn from a study of control samples from healthy donors and cancer patients. Per the germline V gene, CDR1 is MNHEY and CDR2 is SMNVEV (reference sequence). The CDR3 covers 13 residues. V lost 5 bases, J lost 10 bases, and 3 bases stayed unmatched. Libraries were prepared by immunoSEQ multiplex PCR; TCRdb keeps only in-frame clonotypes and omits some of them. Among under 150,000 clones, around 87% were seen once, and the ten largest hold 2.5% to 3.5%. J is TRBJ1-6 and V is TRBV27; 9 bases line up with TRBD1. The sample comprised blood. This clonotype originated in a man between 60 and 75 years old in good health. The CDR3 sequence is CASSGTGKSPLHF. CDR3 in DNA: TGTGCCAGCAGTGGGACAGGGAAATCACCCCTCCACTTT.